This T cell receptor (beta chain) was recovered during a study of glioma-infiltrating T cells. The iRepertoire nested amplicon-rescue multiplex PCR amplified TCR alpha and beta CDR3s from RNA. MiXCR was run by TCRdb on the multiplex PCR reads, yielding one entry per CDR3 protein. The data show roughly 120,000 distinct CDR3 sequences, 20% to 25% seen once. The CDR3 runs 14 residues. With 7 bases clipped from V and 4 bases from J, the junction kept 9 bases outside the gene matches. The receptor was isolated from a human donor with low-grade glioma or glioblastoma, undergoing nonglioma brain surgery, or in good health (not recorded which). J is TRBJ2-7 and V is TRBV12-3 or TRBV12-4; 8 nucleotides agree with TRBD2. Sequenced sample: glioma tissue, nonneoplastic brain tissue, or PBMCs (not recorded which). CDR3 nucleotide sequence: TGTGCCAGCAACCGAGGGACTAGTCAGTACGAGCAGTACTTC. Residues: CASNRGTSQYEQYF.